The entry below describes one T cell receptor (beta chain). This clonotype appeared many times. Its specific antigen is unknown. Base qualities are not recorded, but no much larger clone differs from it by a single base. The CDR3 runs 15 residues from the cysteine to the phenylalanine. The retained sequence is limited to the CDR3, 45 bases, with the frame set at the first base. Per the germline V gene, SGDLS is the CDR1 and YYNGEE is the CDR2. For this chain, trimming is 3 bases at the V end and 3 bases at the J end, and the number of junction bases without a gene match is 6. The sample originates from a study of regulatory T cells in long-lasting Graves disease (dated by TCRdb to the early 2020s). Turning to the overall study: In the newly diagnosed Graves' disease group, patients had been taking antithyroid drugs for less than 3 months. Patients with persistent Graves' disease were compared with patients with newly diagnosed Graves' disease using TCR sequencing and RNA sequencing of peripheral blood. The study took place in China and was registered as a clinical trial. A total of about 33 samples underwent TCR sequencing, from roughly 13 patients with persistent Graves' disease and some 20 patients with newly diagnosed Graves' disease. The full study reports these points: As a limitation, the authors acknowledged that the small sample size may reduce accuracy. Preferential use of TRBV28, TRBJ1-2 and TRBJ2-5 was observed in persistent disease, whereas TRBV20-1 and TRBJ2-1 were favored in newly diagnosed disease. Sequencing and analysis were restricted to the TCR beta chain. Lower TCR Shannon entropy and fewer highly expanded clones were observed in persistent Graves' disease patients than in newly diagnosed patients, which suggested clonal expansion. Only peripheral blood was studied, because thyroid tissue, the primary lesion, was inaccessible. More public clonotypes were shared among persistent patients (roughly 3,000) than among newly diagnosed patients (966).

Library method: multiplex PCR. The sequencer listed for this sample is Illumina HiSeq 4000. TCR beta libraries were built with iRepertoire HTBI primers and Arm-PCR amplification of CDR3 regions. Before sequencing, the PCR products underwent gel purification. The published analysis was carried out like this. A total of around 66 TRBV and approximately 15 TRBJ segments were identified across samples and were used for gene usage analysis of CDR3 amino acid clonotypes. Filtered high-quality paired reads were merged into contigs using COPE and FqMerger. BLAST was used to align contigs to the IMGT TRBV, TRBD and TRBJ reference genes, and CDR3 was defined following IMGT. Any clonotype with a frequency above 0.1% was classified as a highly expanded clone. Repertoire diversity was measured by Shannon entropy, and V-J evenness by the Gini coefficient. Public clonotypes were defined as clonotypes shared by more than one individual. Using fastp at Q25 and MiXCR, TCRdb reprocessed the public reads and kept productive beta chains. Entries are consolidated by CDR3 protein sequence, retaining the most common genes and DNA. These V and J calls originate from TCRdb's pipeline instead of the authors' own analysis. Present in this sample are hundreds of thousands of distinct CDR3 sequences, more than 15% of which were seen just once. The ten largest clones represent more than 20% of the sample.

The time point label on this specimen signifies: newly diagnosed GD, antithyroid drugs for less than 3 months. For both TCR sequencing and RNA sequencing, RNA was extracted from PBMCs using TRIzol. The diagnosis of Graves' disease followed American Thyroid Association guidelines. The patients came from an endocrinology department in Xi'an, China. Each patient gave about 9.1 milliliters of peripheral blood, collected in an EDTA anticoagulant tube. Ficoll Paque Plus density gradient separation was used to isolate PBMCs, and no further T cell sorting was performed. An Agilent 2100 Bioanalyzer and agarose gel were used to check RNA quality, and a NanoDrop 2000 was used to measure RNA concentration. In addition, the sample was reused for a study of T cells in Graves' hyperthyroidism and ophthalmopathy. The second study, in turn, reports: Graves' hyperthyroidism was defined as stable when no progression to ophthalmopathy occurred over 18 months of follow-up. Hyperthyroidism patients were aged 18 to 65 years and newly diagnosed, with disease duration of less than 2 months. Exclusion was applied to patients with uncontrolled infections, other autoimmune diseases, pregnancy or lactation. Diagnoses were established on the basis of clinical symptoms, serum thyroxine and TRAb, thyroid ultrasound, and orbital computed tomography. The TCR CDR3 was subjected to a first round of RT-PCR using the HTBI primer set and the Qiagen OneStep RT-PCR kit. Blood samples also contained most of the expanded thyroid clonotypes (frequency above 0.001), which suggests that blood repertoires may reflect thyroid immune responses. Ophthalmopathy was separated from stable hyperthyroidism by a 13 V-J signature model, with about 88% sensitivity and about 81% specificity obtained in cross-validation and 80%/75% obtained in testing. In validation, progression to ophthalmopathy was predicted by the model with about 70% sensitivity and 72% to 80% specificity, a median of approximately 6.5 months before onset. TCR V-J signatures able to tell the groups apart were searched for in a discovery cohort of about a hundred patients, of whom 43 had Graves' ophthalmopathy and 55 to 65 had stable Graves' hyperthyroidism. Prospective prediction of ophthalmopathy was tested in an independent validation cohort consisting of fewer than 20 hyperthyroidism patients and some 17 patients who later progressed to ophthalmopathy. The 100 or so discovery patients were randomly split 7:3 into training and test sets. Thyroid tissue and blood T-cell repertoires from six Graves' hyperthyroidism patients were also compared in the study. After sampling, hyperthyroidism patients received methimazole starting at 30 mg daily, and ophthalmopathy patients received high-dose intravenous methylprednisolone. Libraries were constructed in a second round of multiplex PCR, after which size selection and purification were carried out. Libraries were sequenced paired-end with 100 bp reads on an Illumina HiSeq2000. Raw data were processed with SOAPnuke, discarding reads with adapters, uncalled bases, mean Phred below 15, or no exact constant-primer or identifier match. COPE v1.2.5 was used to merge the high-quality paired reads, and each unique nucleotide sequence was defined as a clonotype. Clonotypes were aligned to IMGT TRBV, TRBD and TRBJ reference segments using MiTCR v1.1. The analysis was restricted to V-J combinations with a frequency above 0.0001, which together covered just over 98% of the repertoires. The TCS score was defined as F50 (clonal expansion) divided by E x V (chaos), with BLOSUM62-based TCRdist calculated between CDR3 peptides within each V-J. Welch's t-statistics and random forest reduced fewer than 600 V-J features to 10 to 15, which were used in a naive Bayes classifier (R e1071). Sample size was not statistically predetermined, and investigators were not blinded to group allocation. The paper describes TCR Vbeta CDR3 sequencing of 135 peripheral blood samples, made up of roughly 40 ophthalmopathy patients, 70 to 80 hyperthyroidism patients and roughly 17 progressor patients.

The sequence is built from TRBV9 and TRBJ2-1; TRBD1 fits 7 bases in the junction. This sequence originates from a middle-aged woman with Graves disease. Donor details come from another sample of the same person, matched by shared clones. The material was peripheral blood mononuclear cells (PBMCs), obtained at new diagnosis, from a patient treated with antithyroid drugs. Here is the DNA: TGTGCCAGCAGCGCCCCGGGACAGAGCTACAATGAGCAGTTCTTC. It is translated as CASSAPGQSYNEQFF.